A single sample is the source of the 18 T cell receptor beta chains below, sequenced in a study of shared clonotypes between healthy human individuals. TCRdb's copy holds only in-frame clones and misses some; the assay was immunoSEQ multiplex PCR. The sample has roughly 2.5 million clones, about 92% seen once. The material sequenced was naive CD4+ T cells sorted from blood. Subset noted: CD45RA+ positively selected. The receptors come from a man aged 18-30 years in good health.

This chain's CDR3 is CASSHLAPTNPPEQFF. CDR3 nucleotide sequence: TGTGCCAGCAGCCATCTAGCGCCTACAAATCCTCCTGAGCAGTTCTTC. The chain joins TRBV7-2 to TRBJ2-1; TRBD2 is a possible D gene (6 bases). Germline loops: CDR1 SGHTA, CDR2 FQGNSA. V gave up 5 bases and J gave up 9 bases, with 23 bases separating them. The CDR3 spans 16 residues. Complete variable domain (other parts from reference TRBV7-2 and TRBJ2-1): GAGVSQSPSNKVTEKGKDVELRCDPISGHTALYWYRQSLGQGLEFLIYFQGNSAPDKSGLPSDRFSAERTGGSVSTLTIQRTQQEDSAVYLCASSHLAPTNPPEQFFGPGTRLTVL.

This chain connects TRBV5-1 to TRBJ2-1; D tentatively reads TRBD1 or TRBD2 (5 bases each). The CDR3 totals 16 residues. Germline V CDR1 and CDR2: SGHRS, YFSETQ. The V end was cut by 5 bases, the J end by 3 bases, with 18 bases between. The CDR3, as DNA: TGCGCCAGCAGACCACAAGGGGAAACTAGCTACAATGAGCAGTTCTTC. Protein sequence: CASRPQGETSYNEQFF.

The V call is TRBV10-3, the J call TRBJ1-2; a weak D match, TRBD1 (5 bases). CDR1 ENHRY and CDR2 SYGVKD come from the germline V gene. This CDR3 region has 15 residues. The germline V and J ends were trimmed by 0 bases and 5 bases, with 13 bases remaining between them. The CDR3 DNA is TGTGCCATCAGTGAGTCGGACATACCAGAGTATGGCTACACCTTC. It encodes CAISESDIPEYGYTF.

Points on this clone: The same CDR3 can be traced to other DNA sequences in this sample. The chain uses TRBV30 and TRBJ1-2; D uncertain. This CDR3 has 13 amino acids. V was clipped by 0 bases and J by 1 base, with 6 bases between them. Looked up from germline, CDR1 is GTSNPN and CDR2 is SVGIG (reference sequence). The CDR3 here is CAWSVGRNYGYTF. CDR3 sequence (DNA): TGTGCCTGGAGTGTAGGCCGTAACTATGGCTACACCTTC.

The gene calls are TRBV11-2 and TRBJ2-2; TRBD2 is a possible D gene (6 bases). This CDR3 spans 14 amino acids. Looked up from germline, CDR1 is SGHAT and CDR2 is FQNNGV. Trimming pared 5 bases from V and 3 bases from J, leaving 10 bases between. CDR3 in DNA: TGTGCCAGCAGCCTGGAGGGGTACACCGGGGAGCTGTTTTTT. Its protein is CASSLEGYTGELFF.

Concerning this clone itself: The same CDR3 arises from other DNA sequences in this sample as well. This chain links TRBV28 with TRBJ1-4; D not resolved. The V gene lost 3 bases and the J gene lost 8 bases, with 10 bases spanning the gap. Germline V lookup: CDR1 MDHEN, CDR2 SYDVKM. The CDR3 is 13 residues long. CDR3 nucleotide sequence: TGTGCCAGCAGTTTGCCAGGTAGAGAAAAACTGTTTTTT. It specifies CASSLPGREKLFF.

This rearrangement joins TRBV7-8 to TRBJ1-4; a weak D match, TRBD1 (6 bases). The CDR3 totals 18 residues. CDR1 SGHVS and CDR2 FQNEAQ come from the germline V gene. V lost 2 bases and J 2 bases, leaving 18 bases between the germline ends. In nucleotides, the CDR3 is TGTGCCAGCAGCTTATTTGGAAGGGGGACACTCACTAATGAAAAACTGTTTTTT. Protein sequence: CASSLFGRGTLTNEKLFF.

The rearrangement uses TRBV5-1 and TRBJ2-2, with a tentative D call TRBD1 (7 bases). Germline V gives CDR1 SGHRS, CDR2 YFSETQ. The CDR3 consists of 13 residues. V was cut by 6 bases and J by 6 bases, with 12 bases left in between. In DNA form, the CDR3 reads TGCGCCAGCAACGACAGGGAGGCCGGGGAGCTGTTTTTT. This codes for CASNDREAGELFF.

About this clone itself: Different DNA sequences within this sample yield the same CDR3. The chain uses TRBV7-2 and TRBJ2-2; D unclear. The CDR3 totals 12 residues. The V and J ends lost 5 bases and 3 bases respectively, with 4 bases between them. CDR1 is SGHTA and CDR2 is FQGNSA in the germline V gene. This CDR3 reads CASSLYTGELFF. The CDR3 DNA reads TGTGCCAGCAGCCTCTACACCGGGGAGCTGTTTTTT.

Of note for this clone: Compared with germline, one end of the junction differs, possibly owing to a read error. V usage is TRBV2 and J usage is TRBJ1-2; TRBD1 is a possible D gene (6 bases). The CDR3 extends over 14 amino acids. The germline V gene encodes CDR1 SNHLY and CDR2 FYNNEI. For the CDR3, the DNA is TGTGCCAGCAGTCTCAGCCAGGGGAACTCTGGCTACACCTTC. Translation gives CASSLSQGNSGYTF.

In its sample, this clone was seen once. The rearrangement joins TRBV7-9 to TRBJ2-3; 7 bases map to TRBD2. CDR1 is SEHNR, CDR2 FQNEAQ, per germline (reference sequence). Losses at the gene ends were 5 bases for V and 0 bases for J; bases not matched to a gene: 8. CDR3 size: 16 residues. CDR3 DNA sequence: TGTGCCAGCAGCCCCCGCGGGGGTTTTAGCACAGATACGCAGTATTTT. Translation gives CASSPRGGFSTDTQYF.

Only one count was recorded for this clone. A junction end diverges from the germline sequence, so it may reflect a read error. Different DNA sequences within this sample yield the same CDR3. The chain uses TRBV7-7 and TRBJ2-3; TRBD1 is a possible D gene (6 bases). The V gene's germline CDR1 is SSHAT and CDR2 FNYEAQ (reference sequence). The CDR3 totals 13 residues. This CDR3 is CASSLDRTDTQYF. The CDR3 coding sequence is TGTGCTAGCAGCTTGGACAGAACAGATACGCAGTATTTT.

CDR3 nucleotide sequence: TGTGCCAGCAGGGTAGGTGGGGGCCAAGAGACCCAGTACTTC. Protein sequence: CASRVGGGQETQYF. The rearrangement joins TRBV11-3 to TRBJ2-5, with D possibly being TRBD1 or TRBD2 (5 bases each). The germline V gene has CDR1 SGHNT and CDR2 YENEEA. Deletions cut 6 bases from V and 1 base from J, with 12 bases between. This CDR3 has 14 amino acids. Using reference TRBV11-3 and TRBJ2-5 for the parts outside the CDR3, the full variable domain is EAGVVQSPRYKIIEKKQPVAFWCNPISGHNTLYWYLQNLGQGPELLIRYENEEAVDDSQLPKDRFSAERLKGVDSTLKIQPAELGDSAVYLCASRVGGGQETQYFGPGTRLLVL.

A remark on this clone: The sample has other DNA sequences that encode this CDR3 too. The chain employs TRBV30 and TRBJ2-5; D not resolved. Trimming stripped 5 bases from V and 4 bases from J, with 5 bases between. Germline CDR1 is GTSNPN and CDR2 is SVGIG (reference sequence). The CDR3 extends over 10 amino acids. Here the CDR3 reads CAWSRETQYF. The CDR3 nucleotides read TGTGCCTGGTCCAGAGAGACCCAGTACTTC. Full variable domain (outside the CDR3, taken from reference TRBV30 and TRBJ2-5): SQTIHQWPATLVQPVGSPLSLECTVEGTSNPNLYWYRQAAGRGLQLLFYSVGIGQISSEVPQNLSASRPQDRQFILSSKKLLLSDSGFYLCAWSRETQYFGPGTRLLVL.

The chain combines TRBV7-9 with TRBJ1-2; D unresolved. With 0 bases removed from V and 5 bases from J, the gap between germline ends came to 13 bases. This CDR3 comprises 15 residues. In germline, CDR1 is SEHNR, CDR2 FQNEAQ (reference sequence). The CDR3 here is CASSLAGGQVYGYTF. The DNA of the CDR3 is TGTGCCAGCAGCTTAGCCGGAGGGCAGGTGTATGGCTACACCTTC.

The rearrangement uses TRBV4-1 and TRBJ2-2; 7 bases map to TRBD1. Trimming took 10 bases from V and 2 from J; bases not matched to a gene: 7. CDR1 and CDR2 from the germline V gene are MGHRA and YSYEKL. The CDR3 has 14 amino acids. The CDR3 bases are TGCGCCACCCGGAGAGGGGGCAACACCGGGGAGCTGTTTTTT. Translated: CATRRGGNTGELFF.

This clone has only one observation. The V call is TRBV27, the J call TRBJ1-2, with 9 bases identical to TRBD1. This CDR3 is 13 amino acids long. The germline gives CDR1 MNHEY, CDR2 SMNVEV (reference sequence). J was trimmed by 8 bases and V by 5 bases; bases with no gene match: 6. DNA of the CDR3: TGTGCCAGCAGTCGGTGGACAGGGGACGGCTACACCTTC. Encoded protein: CASSRWTGDGYTF.

The CDR3 bases are TGTGCCAGCAGCTCAGACGGGACAGGGTACTACGAGCAGTACTTC. It codes for CASSSDGTGYYEQYF. This chain joins TRBV5-4 and TRBJ2-7; TRBD1 matches 9 bases. The CDR3 sequence is 15 residues long. CDR1 and CDR2 from the germline V gene are SGHNT and YYREEE (reference sequence). V lost 3 bases to trimming and J lost 3 bases; unmatched junction nucleotides: 7.